These 28 T cell receptor beta chains were sequenced from one sample in a study of shared clonotypes between healthy human individuals. Libraries were prepared by immunoSEQ multiplex PCR; TCRdb keeps only in-frame clonotypes and omits some of them. The sample holds some 690,000 clones, about 92% seen once. Sequenced input: memory CD8+ T cells from PBMCs. Subset indicated: CD45RO+ cells pooled with CCR7-negative TemRA cells. The receptors derive from a man in his late teens or twenties in good health. Some clones in this sample may be carry-over from other donors' samples.

The rearrangement uses TRBV5-8 and TRBJ2-7; D is ambiguous. Trimming removed 0 bases from V and 3 bases from J, with 10 bases in between. Germline lookup yields CDR1 SGHTS and CDR2 YDEGEE. The CDR3 contains 14 residues. The CDR3 sequence is CASSLVYRGYEQYF. The CDR3 DNA reads as TGTGCCAGCAGCTTGGTCTACAGAGGCTACGAGCAGTACTTC.

The rearrangement uses TRBV5-5 and TRBJ2-7; D not certain. This CDR3 region has 14 residues. Per germline, CDR1 SGHKS and CDR2 YYEKEE (reference sequence). V lost 2 bases, J lost 0 bases, and 9 bases lay in between. The CDR3 reads CASSFTASSYEQYF. CDR3 DNA: TGTGCCAGCAGCTTCACGGCGAGCTCCTACGAGCAGTACTTC.

The CDR3 DNA sequence: TGTGCCAGCAGTGAAAGTCAGGGGGTGACTGAAGCTTTCTTT. Protein product: CASSESQGVTEAFF. The chain links TRBV2 to TRBJ1-1; 7 bases align to TRBD1. Per germline, CDR1 SNHLY and CDR2 FYNNEI. The V and J ends lost 2 bases and 5 bases, in that order; junction bases with no gene match: 5. This CDR3 has 14 residues.

The chain uses TRBV4-1 and TRBJ1-1; 10 nucleotides line up with TRBD1. Germline CDR1 and CDR2: MGHRA and YSYEKL. Trimming cost V 5 bases and J 0 bases; bases outside gene matches: 3. This CDR3 has 15 residues. The CDR3 DNA sequence: TGCGCCAGCAGCTACGACAGGGGGCTGAACACTGAAGCTTTCTTT. Protein sequence: CASSYDRGLNTEAFF.

This chain connects TRBV21-1 to TRBJ2-7; the table's D call, TRBD2, has no DNA check behind it. TRBV21-1 is a pseudogene. This CDR3 comprises 17 residues. CDR3 in amino acids: CASSKDSWLAGTYEQYF. The CDR3, as DNA: TGTGCCAGCAGCAAAGATTCTTGGCTAGCGGGGACCTACGAGCAGTACTTC.

DNA for the CDR3: TGTGCCAGCAGCCCCACGGCAGCCTATGGCTACACCTTC. Translating it yields CASSPTAAYGYTF. The chain carries TRBV6-5 and TRBJ1-2; D not resolved. V was shortened by 6 bases and J by 4 bases, with 12 bases between the two germline ends. The V gene's germline CDR1 is MNHEY and CDR2 SVGAGI. The CDR3 is 13 amino acids.

J is TRBJ2-3 and V is TRBV9; D is uncertain. There are 17 residues in the CDR3. The germline gives CDR1 SGDLS, CDR2 YYNGEE. The V gene lost 0 bases and the J gene lost 2 bases, with 16 bases spanning the gap. Here the CDR3 reads CASSVVGRQVFTDTQYF. The CDR3 nucleotides read TGTGCCAGCAGCGTAGTTGGGCGGCAAGTTTTCACAGATACGCAGTATTTT.

The rearrangement links TRBV5-1 to TRBJ2-7; unclear D gene. From germline, CDR1 is SGHRS and CDR2 YFSETQ. This CDR3 spans 15 amino acids. Trimming shortened V by 0 bases and J by 2 bases, and 12 bases separated the two germline ends. In nucleotides, the CDR3 is TGCGCCAGCAGCTTGGGAAGGATCAGAACCTACGAGCAGTACTTC. It yields the protein CASSLGRIRTYEQYF.

The chain uses TRBV9 and TRBJ2-3, with 8 bases lining up with TRBD2. Germline CDR1 reads SGDLS; CDR2 reads YYNGEE. Losses at the gene ends were 4 bases for V and 3 bases for J; bases not matched to a gene: 7. This CDR3 comprises 15 residues. The CDR3, as DNA: TGTGCCAGCAGCCCCCGGGGGGGTCTGACAGATACGCAGTATTTT. Its protein product is CASSPRGGLTDTQYF.

V usage is TRBV6-5 and J usage is TRBJ2-7; D perhaps matches TRBD1 (6 bases). CDR1 and CDR2 from the germline V gene are MNHEY and SVGAGI. Trimming pared 6 bases from V and 3 bases from J, leaving 15 bases between. This CDR3 is 14 amino acids long. The CDR3: CASRPRGGIYEQYF. The CDR3 bases are TGTGCCAGCAGACCTCGTGGGGGCATCTACGAGCAGTACTTC.

This clone was picked up a small number of times. V is TRBV27 and J is TRBJ1-2; D not resolved. Germline V gene data show CDR1 as MNHEY and CDR2 as SMNVEV (reference sequence). The CDR3 runs 14 residues. Trimming removed 5 bases at V and 4 bases at J, with 14 bases between. CDR3 bases: TGTGCCAGCAGTACTAAGCCGATTGTCTATGGCTACACCTTC. Protein product: CASSTKPIVYGYTF.

The J gene is TRBJ1-2, the V gene TRBV27; D is undetermined. The germline gives CDR1 MNHEY, CDR2 SMNVEV (reference sequence). This CDR3 contains 15 residues. The V and J ends lost 0 bases and 4 bases respectively, with 12 bases between them. Here the CDR3 DNA reads TGTGCCAGCAGTTTATCGGAAGGATCAGGCTATGGCTACACCTTC. Protein product: CASSLSEGSGYGYTF.

The chain recombines TRBV27 with TRBJ1-2; D gene unclear. The CDR3 is 13 residues long. Germline V gives CDR1 MNHEY, CDR2 SMNVEV (reference sequence). The V end lost 3 bases, the J end lost 4 bases, and 9 bases lay between the germline ends. CDR3 DNA: TGTGCCAGCAGTTTGGATAGGGCCTATGGCTACACCTTC. It specifies CASSLDRAYGYTF.

This sequence joins TRBV19 and TRBJ2-2; TRBD2 might be the D (6 bases). The V gene lost 5 bases and the J gene lost 4 bases, with 14 bases spanning the gap. Germline V lookup: CDR1 LNHDA, CDR2 SQIVND (reference sequence). CDR3 length: 15 amino acids. The CDR3 nucleotides are TGTGCCAGTAGTCTGGTCGGGACTGGCACCGGGGAGCTGTTTTTT. Amino acids: CASSLVGTGTGELFF.

This sequence joins TRBV9 and TRBJ1-1; the D gene is possibly TRBD1 (5 bases). This CDR3 is built from 12 residues. The germline V gene encodes CDR1 SGDLS and CDR2 YYNGEE. V was trimmed by 3 bases and J by 4 bases, leaving 7 bases between them. CDR3 in amino acids: CASSDGATEAFF. DNA of the CDR3: TGTGCCAGCAGCGACGGGGCCACTGAAGCTTTCTTT. The full variable domain, its missing parts supplied by reference TRBV9 and TRBJ1-1, is DSGVTQTPKHLITATGQRVTLRCSPRSGDLSVYWYQQSLDQGLQFLIQYYNGEERAKGNILERFSAQQFPDLHSELNLSSLELGDSALYFCASSDGATEAFFGQGTRLTVV.

As concerns this clone: Different DNA sequences within this sample yield the same CDR3. This chain uses TRBV7-9 with TRBJ2-1; 9 nucleotides match TRBD2. The CDR3 runs 14 residues. Germline-derived CDR1 and CDR2 are SEHNR and FQNEAQ (reference sequence). After removal of 6 bases from V and 3 bases from J, the junction contained 3 bases not matched to a gene. DNA of the CDR3: TGTGCCAGCAGTGGACTAGCGAACTACAATGAGCAGTTCTTC. Encoded protein: CASSGLANYNEQFF.

About this clone itself: This same CDR3 is encoded by further DNA sequences in the sample. The rearrangement joins TRBV6-5 to TRBJ1-2; D is undetermined. The germline V and J ends were trimmed by 0 bases and 0 bases, with 5 bases remaining between them. The CDR3 is made up of 14 amino acids. Germline V gene lookup returns CDR1 MNHEY and CDR2 SVGAGI. CDR3 in DNA: TGTGCCAGCAGTTACTCTTCGCCTAACTATGGCTACACCTTC. Its translation: CASSYSSPNYGYTF.

The chain recombines TRBV5-1 with TRBJ1-5; D is undetermined. The germline V gene has CDR1 SGHRS and CDR2 YFSETQ. The V gene lost 2 bases and the J gene lost 0 bases, with 6 bases spanning the gap. The CDR3 extends over 14 amino acids. This CDR3 reads CASSLIPSNQPQHF. The CDR3 DNA reads as TGCGCCAGCAGCTTAATCCCTAGCAATCAGCCCCAGCATTTT. The complete variable domain, with remaining parts taken from reference TRBV5-1 and TRBJ1-5, reads KAGVTQTPRYLIKTRGQQVTLSCSPISGHRSVSWYQQTPGQGLQFLFEYFSETQRNKGNFPGRFSGRQFSNSRSEMNVSTLELGDSALYLCASSLIPSNQPQHFGDGTRLSIL.

V gene TRBV7-3 combines with J gene TRBJ2-1; D call uncertain. Germline CDR1 is SGHTA and CDR2 is FQGTGA. V was clipped by 5 bases and J by 2 bases, with 16 bases between them. This CDR3 is built from 16 residues. The CDR3: CASSPLPVGPYNEQFF. The CDR3 nucleotides read TGTGCCAGCAGCCCCCTACCGGTCGGCCCCTACAATGAGCAGTTCTTC.

The J gene is TRBJ1-1, the V gene TRBV19, with unresolved D. V was trimmed by 7 bases and J by 5 bases, leaving 14 bases between them. Germline CDR1 reads LNHDA; CDR2 reads SQIVND (reference sequence). The CDR3 extends over 13 amino acids. The CDR3 spells CASTISPVTEAFF. The CDR3 DNA follows: TGTGCCAGTACCATCAGCCCGGTGACTGAAGCTTTCTTT.

The V call is TRBV7-9, the J call TRBJ2-7; 10 bases agree with TRBD1. The junction had 14 bases not matched to a gene; V was cut back by 5 bases and J by 7 bases. The CDR3 is 16 residues long. CDR1 and CDR2 from the germline V gene are SEHNR and FQNEAQ (reference sequence). The CDR3 sequence: CASSVQPGQGLWEQYF. CDR3 in DNA: TGTGCCAGCAGCGTTCAACCGGGACAGGGGTTGTGGGAGCAGTACTTC.

The chain is built from TRBV27 and TRBJ1-2; no reliable D call. Per the germline V gene, CDR1 is MNHEY and CDR2 is SMNVEV (reference sequence). The CDR3 has 14 residues. Trimming took off 2 bases at V and 4 bases at J, with 11 bases between the two ends. CDR3 residues: CASSLDGLGYGYTF. The CDR3, as DNA: TGTGCCAGCAGTTTAGACGGGTTGGGCTATGGCTACACCTTC.

This rearrangement joins TRBV27 to TRBJ1-2; the D gene is possibly TRBD1 (5 bases). Germline V gene sequence: CDR1 MNHEY, CDR2 SMNVEV (reference sequence). The CDR3 has 14 residues. The V end was cut by 8 bases, the J end by 8 bases, with 21 bases between. This CDR3 is CASRWGSGLTGYTF. Here the CDR3 DNA reads TGTGCCAGCCGGTGGGGGTCGGGACTCACGGGCTACACCTTC.

V is TRBV21-1 and J is TRBJ2-3. TRBV21-1 constitutes a pseudogene. This CDR3 is 16 amino acids long. The CDR3 DNA reads as TGTGCCAGCAGCAATCGGGGGCCGGGGGGCACAGATACGCAGTATTTT. Translation gives CASSNRGPGGTDTQYF.

J is TRBJ2-1 and V is TRBV28, with TRBD2 matching 12 bases. The CDR3 spans 15 residues. The ends lost 5 bases at V and 7 bases at J; junction bases unmatched: 6. Germline CDR1 and CDR2: MDHEN and SYDVKM. CDR3 nucleotide sequence: TGTGCCAGCAGTACCTGGACTAGCGGGGAAAATGAGCAGTTCTTC. Protein sequence: CASSTWTSGENEQFF.

DNA of the CDR3: TGTGCCAGCAGCATACAGGGTGGGCCCTACGAGCAGTACTTC. Translated, it gives CASSIQGGPYEQYF. V and J are TRBV6-5 and TRBJ2-7; D may be TRBD1 (6 bases). Deletions cut 6 bases from V and 2 bases from J, with 14 bases between. The CDR3 totals 14 residues. Germline V CDR1 and CDR2: MNHEY, SVGAGI.

V usage is TRBV7-8 and J usage is TRBJ2-7, with TRBD1 matching 7 bases. CDR3 size: 14 residues. Per germline, CDR1 SGHVS and CDR2 FQNEAQ. V lost 5 bases, J lost 3 bases, and 7 bases stayed unmatched. Here the CDR3 reads CASSPRDSYYEQYF. The CDR3 DNA reads as TGTGCCAGCAGCCCGAGGGACAGTTACTACGAGCAGTACTTC.

This clone is a singleton in its sample. The chain uses TRBV7-8 and TRBJ2-1; no firm D call. CDR1 is SGHVS and CDR2 is FQNEAQ in the germline V gene. The CDR3 totals 15 residues. Trimming took 8 bases from V and 1 from J, leaving 15 bases between them. CDR3 in amino acids: CASLSPSRSYNEQFF. The CDR3 DNA sequence: TGTGCCAGCCTTTCTCCCTCCCGTTCCTACAATGAGCAGTTCTTC.